These T cell receptor beta chains were read from a single sample in a study of graft-versus-host responses after intestinal transplantation. Clones were read by immunoSEQ multiplex PCR, and TCRdb kept only the in-frame ones, dropping some. In the table there are 15,000 or so clones, 74% of which are singletons. The source was ileum tissue, collected 14 days after transplant. The receptors were gathered from a human patient who received an intestinal transplant, so some T cells may come from the graft donor. Each CDR3 is given with its conserved first and last residue. The D gene is left open where the match is weak. Clone size is given for some rows only: seen once, a few or many times, or a class if the clone is expanded.

J gene | clone size | V gene | D gene | CDR3 protein | CDR3 DNA
TRBJ1-6 | - | TRBV7-6 | TRBD1 | CASSRDRGSPLHF | TGTGCCAGCAGCCGGGACAGGGGATCACCCCTCCACTTT
TRBJ2-1 | - | TRBV7-9 | TRBD1 | CASSWDRGDVGEQFF | TGTGCCAGCAGCTGGGACAGGGGGGATGTCGGTGAGCAGTTCTTC
TRBJ2-1 | few | TRBV7-9 | - | CASSLGIINEQFF | TGTGCCAGCAGCTTAGGAATAATTAATGAGCAGTTCTTC
TRBJ1-1 | - | TRBV4-1 | - | CASSQDGGSGAVQEAFF | TGCGCCAGCAGCCAAGACGGTGGATCAGGGGCAGTCCAGGAGGCTTTCTTT
TRBJ1-6 | - | TRBV18 | TRBD1 | CASSPPQGRSYNSPLHF | TGTGCCAGCTCACCCCCACAGGGGCGCTCCTATAATTCACCCCTCCACTTT
TRBJ1-3 | - | TRBV9 | - | CASSGGGAGNTIYF | TGTGCCAGCAGCGGTGGAGGGGCTGGAAACACCATATATTTT
TRBJ2-7 | few | TRBV19 | TRBD1 | CASSFSYRDRGEQYF | TGTGCCAGTAGCTTCAGCTACCGGGACAGGGGCGAGCAGTACTTC
TRBJ2-7 | - | TRBV5-1 | TRBD2 | CASSFIGGSVYEQYF | TGCGCCAGCAGCTTTATTGGCGGGAGTGTTTACGAGCAGTACTTC
TRBJ1-5 | few | TRBV19 | - | CASSIVRLITGQPQHF | TGTGCCAGTAGTATAGTGAGGCTGATAACAGGGCAGCCCCAGCATTTT
TRBJ2-1 | - | TRBV7-9 | - | CASSRTDSYNEQFF | TGTGCCAGCAGCCGGACGGACTCCTACAATGAGCAGTTCTTC
TRBJ1-1 | - | TRBV12-5 | - | CASGLDSSSTEAFF | TGTGCTAGTGGTTTGGACAGCTCGAGCACTGAAGCTTTCTTT
TRBJ2-7 | once | TRBV27 | - | CASGPFYEQYF | TGTGCCAGCGGACCTTTCTACGAGCAGTACTTC
TRBJ2-7 | - | TRBV9 | - | CASSVTSSHEQYF | TGTGCCAGCAGCGTAACTAGCTCCCACGAGCAGTACTTC
TRBJ2-4 | - | TRBV7-9 | TRBD1 | CASSSTTTGGTKNIQYF | TGTGCCAGCAGCTCCACCACAACAGGGGGCACCAAAAACATTCAGTACTTC
TRBJ2-1 | few | TRBV7-8 | TRBD2 | CASSVSSGGNEQFF | TGTGCCAGCAGCGTTTCTAGCGGGGGGAATGAGCAGTTCTTC
TRBJ1-3 | - | TRBV5-5 | - | CASSLAQGRGNTIYF | TGTGCCAGCAGCTTGGCACAGGGACGCGGAAACACCATATATTTT
TRBJ2-3 | - | TRBV11-3 | TRBD1 | CASSRRTGLSTDTQYF | TGTGCCAGCAGCCGCCGGACAGGCCTTAGCACAGATACGCAGTATTTT
TRBJ1-6 | - | TRBV30 | TRBD1 | CAWRGTGGRSPLHF | TGTGCCTGGAGGGGGACAGGGGGCAGGTCACCCCTCCACTTT